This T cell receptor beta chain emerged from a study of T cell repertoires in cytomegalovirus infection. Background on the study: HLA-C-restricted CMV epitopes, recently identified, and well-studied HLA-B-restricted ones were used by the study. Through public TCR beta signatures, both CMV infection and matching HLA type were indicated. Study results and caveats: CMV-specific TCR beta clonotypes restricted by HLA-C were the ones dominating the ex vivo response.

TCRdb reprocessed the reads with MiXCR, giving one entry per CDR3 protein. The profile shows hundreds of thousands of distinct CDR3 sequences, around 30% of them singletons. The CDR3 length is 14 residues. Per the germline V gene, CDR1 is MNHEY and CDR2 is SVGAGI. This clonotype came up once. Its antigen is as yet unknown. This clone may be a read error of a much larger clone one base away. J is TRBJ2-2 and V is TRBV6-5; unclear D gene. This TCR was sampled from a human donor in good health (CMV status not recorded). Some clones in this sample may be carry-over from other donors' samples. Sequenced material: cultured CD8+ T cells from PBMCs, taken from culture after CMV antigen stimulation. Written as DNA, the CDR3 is TGTGTCAGCAGTTACGCCCTAGTCGCCGGGGAGCTGTTTTTT. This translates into CVSSYALVAGELFF.